These T cell receptor beta chains were read from a single sample in a study of blood T cell repertoires in COVID-19. Sequencing was performed with immunoSEQ multiplex PCR; in TCRdb, only in-frame clones are kept and a portion is missing. The sample carries 350,000 to 450,000 clones, around 92% recorded once. The specimen sequenced was PBMCs or T cells enriched from blood (not recorded which). These TCRs come from a woman under 40 who had recovered from COVID-19. CDR3s include the opening cysteine and the closing phenylalanine or tryptophan. The order of the fields is CDR3 length, V gene, J gene, clone size, D gene, CDR3 protein, CDR3 DNA. A D gene is named only where the DNA matches it firmly. Rows give clone size only sometimes, using once, few, many, or a class for an expanded clone.

length: 15
V: TRBV18
J: TRBJ1-2
size: .
D: TRBD1
CDR3: CASSPPNRGYRGYTF
DNA: TGTGCCAGCTCACCACCGAACAGGGGATATCGAGGCTACACCTTC

length: 15
V: TRBV5-1
J: TRBJ1-4
size: .
D: TRBD1
CDR3: CASSLVADRDEKLFF
DNA: TGCGCCAGCAGCTTGGTTGCGGACAGGGACGAAAAACTGTTTTTT

length: 15
V: TRBV6-4
J: TRBJ2-1
size: .
D: .
CDR3: CASSDRQGSYNEQFF
DNA: TGTGCCAGCAGTGACCGCCAGGGATCCTACAATGAGCAGTTCTTC

length: 19
V: TRBV11-2
J: TRBJ2-1
size: once
D: TRBD2
CDR3: CAVQDRGRTSGGSYNEQFF
DNA: TGTGCCGTACAGGACAGGGGGCGGACTAGCGGGGGCTCCTACAATGAGCAGTTCTTC

length: 14
V: TRBV28
J: TRBJ2-3
size: .
D: TRBD1
CDR3: CASRDRVVMDTQYF
DNA: TGTGCCAGCAGAGACAGGGTGGTAATGGATACGCAGTATTTT

length: 19
V: TRBV18
J: TRBJ1-1
size: .
D: TRBD1
CDR3: CASSPQALTGGFKNTEAFF
DNA: TGTGCCAGCTCACCACAAGCTCTGACAGGGGGCTTTAAGAACACTGAAGCTTTCTTT

length: 14
V: TRBV30
J: TRBJ2-2
size: .
D: .
CDR3: CARTTTTHTGELFF
DNA: TGTGCCCGGACTACCACCACCCACACCGGGGAGCTGTTTTTT

length: 14
V: TRBV3-1/TRBV3-2
J: TRBJ2-7
size: .
D: TRBD2
CDR3: CASSQAGLDDEQYF
DNA: TGTGCCAGCAGCCAAGCGGGACTAGACGACGAGCAGTACTTC

length: 15
V: TRBV11-2
J: TRBJ2-5
size: .
D: .
CDR3: CASRRAGRGQETQYF
DNA: TGTGCCAGCAGGAGAGCAGGCAGGGGACAAGAGACCCAGTACTTC

length: 11
V: TRBV30
J: TRBJ1-2
size: .
D: .
CDR3: CAWSTKGYLTF
DNA: TGTGCCTGGAGTACAAAGGGGTATTTAACCTTC

length: 15
V: TRBV6-5
J: TRBJ2-7
size: .
D: TRBD2
CDR3: CATSRTSRGSYEQYF
DNA: TGTGCCACTTCACGGACTAGCCGGGGCTCCTACGAGCAGTACTTC

length: 13
V: TRBV29-1
J: TRBJ2-1
size: .
D: TRBD2
CDR3: CSVERTRDNEQFF
DNA: TGCAGCGTTGAAAGGACTAGGGACAATGAGCAGTTCTTC

length: 19
V: TRBV7-9
J: TRBJ2-6
size: once
D: .
CDR3: CASSLVGTGWGPGANVLTF
DNA: TGTGCCAGCAGCTTAGTAGGTACGGGATGGGGGCCTGGGGCCAACGTCCTGACTTTC

length: 17
V: TRBV7-9
J: TRBJ2-1
size: .
D: .
CDR3: CASSREGPLRWYNEQFF
DNA: TGTGCCAGCAGCCGCGAGGGCCCCCTGCGTTGGTACAATGAGCAGTTCTTC

length: 14
V: TRBV5-1
J: TRBJ2-3
size: once
D: .
CDR3: CASRWGTSTDTQYF
DNA: TGCGCCAGCAGGTGGGGCACAAGCACAGATACGCAGTATTTT

length: 14
V: TRBV30
J: TRBJ2-7
size: .
D: TRBD2
CDR3: CAWSSLAAHYEQYF
DNA: TGTGCCTGGAGTTCCCTAGCGGCACACTACGAGCAGTACTTC

length: 13
V: TRBV6-5
J: TRBJ1-1
size: .
D: TRBD1
CDR3: CASSRTGVGEAFF
DNA: TGTGCCAGCAGCCGCACAGGGGTGGGTGAAGCTTTCTTT

length: 14
V: TRBV11-2
J: TRBJ2-7
size: .
D: .
CDR3: CASSPGLDSYEQYF
DNA: TGTGCCAGCAGCCCGGGACTTGACTCCTACGAGCAGTACTTC

length: 17
V: TRBV19
J: TRBJ2-6
size: .
D: .
CDR3: CASRTPGWESGANVLTF
DNA: TGTGCCAGTAGAACCCCTGGTTGGGAGTCTGGGGCCAACGTCCTGACTTTC

length: 15
V: TRBV12-5
J: TRBJ1-4
size: .
D: TRBD1
CDR3: CASAYLAGGYEKLFF
DNA: TGTGCTAGTGCCTACCTGGCAGGGGGTTATGAAAAACTGTTTTTT

length: 16
V: TRBV9
J: TRBJ2-2
size: .
D: TRBD1
CDR3: CASSAGQGGRGGELFF
DNA: TGTGCCAGCAGCGCGGGACAGGGAGGGCGCGGCGGGGAGCTGTTTTTT